This TCR beta chain emerged from a study of low-dose radiotherapy and immunotherapy resistance in tumors. Study as a whole: It was 1 Gy per fraction every two weeks that Cohort 2 received, adding up to 13 Gy over 26 weeks. The regimen for patients comprised intravenous nivolumab 240 mg every two weeks plus intravenous ipilimumab 1 mg/kg every six weeks.

Donors were administered nivolumab, ipilimumab, aspirin and low-dose cyclophosphamide, together with low-dose radiotherapy. The germline V gene has CDR1 KGHSH and CDR2 LQKENI. V lost 3 bases, J lost 5 bases, and 6 bases stayed unmatched. The CDR3 has 14 residues. With TRAV- and TRBV-specific primers, first-strand cDNA was made, covering the alpha and beta chains. The authors amplified TCRs for about 20 PCR cycles with a constant-region primer and a V-primer adapter. mRNA, once isolated, was amplified by in vitro transcription. TCRdb fed the reads into MiXCR, producing one record per CDR3 protein. Among some 11,000 distinct CDR3 sequences listed, around three fifths were seen once.

The V gene is TRBV18, the J gene TRBJ1-2; 7 nucleotides match TRBD1. This receptor was taken from a human donor with advanced metastatic prostate, ovarian, gallbladder or colorectal cancer (not recorded which). This table probably holds off-target reads from a library built for another chain. The CDR3 loop reads CASSPPQGVYGYTF. The CDR3 DNA sequence: TGTGCCAGCTCACCTCCCCAGGGGGTATATGGCTACACCTTC.